This TCR beta chain was identified in a study of breast tumors, draining lymph nodes, adjacent tissues. Findings and caveats of the study: Tumor TCR diversity was below lymph nodes but above nontumor tissue. Data fit most tumor T cells coming from lymph node, expanding in tumor. Data only fit, rather than demonstrated, lymph node origin of most tumor T cells. Luminal-like breast cancer showed significantly greater tumor-nontumor repertoire similarity than basal-like breast cancer did.

Worth noting for this clonotype: The antigen is undetermined.

Trimming pared 0 bases from V and 6 bases from J, leaving 8 bases between. Germline loops: CDR1 DFQATT, CDR2 SNEGSKA (reference sequence). CDR3 size: 12 residues. TCRdb reanalysed the multiplex PCR reads using MiXCR and keeps one entry per CDR3 protein. The data contain about 15,000 distinct CDR3 sequences, 50% to 60% of them singletons. What was sequenced was tumor-adjacent breast tissue. The chain links TRBV20-1 to TRBJ1-2, with no clear D. The clonotype comes from a female donor with breast cancer. Some clones in this sample may be carry-over from other donors' samples. The CDR3: CSAREHKHGYTF. The CDR3 nucleotides are TGCAGTGCTAGAGAGCACAAGCATGGCTACACCTTC.